Here is one T cell receptor beta chain with its context. The CDR3 extends over 14 amino acids. V lost 8 bases to trimming and J lost 5 bases; unmatched junction nucleotides: 9. Germline-derived CDR1 and CDR2 are SEHNR and FQNEAQ (reference sequence). TCRdb independently ran MiXCR on the RT-PCR reads; one entry per CDR3 protein. The sample shows 800,000 to 1,000,000 distinct CDR3 sequences, 15% to 20% of them seen only once. This sample was taken from a study of patients and donors after allogeneic stem cell transplantation. The V call is TRBV7-9, the J call TRBJ2-1; 7 nucleotides agree with TRBD2. The receptor was isolated from a human donor who was either an allogeneic HSCT recipient or a stem cell or donor lymphocyte infusion donor (not recorded which). It is not recorded whose cells these are; they may come from a transplant donor. Material for sequencing was blood, either unsorted or a sorted T cell fraction (not recorded which). CDR3 residues: CASEVGLGNNEQFF. The CDR3 DNA follows: TGTGCCAGCGAAGTAGGACTAGGAAACAATGAGCAGTTCTTC.